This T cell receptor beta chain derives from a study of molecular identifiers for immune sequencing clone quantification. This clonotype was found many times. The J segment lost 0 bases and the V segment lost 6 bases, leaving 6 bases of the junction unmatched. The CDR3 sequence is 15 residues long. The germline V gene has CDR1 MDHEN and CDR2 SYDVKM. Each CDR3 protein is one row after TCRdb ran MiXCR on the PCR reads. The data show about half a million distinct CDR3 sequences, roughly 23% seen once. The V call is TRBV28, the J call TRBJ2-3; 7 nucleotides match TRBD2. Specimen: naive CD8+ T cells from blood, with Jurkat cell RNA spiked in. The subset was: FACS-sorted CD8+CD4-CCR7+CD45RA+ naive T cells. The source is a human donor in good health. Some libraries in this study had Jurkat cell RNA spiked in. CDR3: CASSPYSGSTDTQYF. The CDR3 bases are TGTGCCAGCAGCCCATATAGCGGGAGCACAGATACGCAGTATTTT.